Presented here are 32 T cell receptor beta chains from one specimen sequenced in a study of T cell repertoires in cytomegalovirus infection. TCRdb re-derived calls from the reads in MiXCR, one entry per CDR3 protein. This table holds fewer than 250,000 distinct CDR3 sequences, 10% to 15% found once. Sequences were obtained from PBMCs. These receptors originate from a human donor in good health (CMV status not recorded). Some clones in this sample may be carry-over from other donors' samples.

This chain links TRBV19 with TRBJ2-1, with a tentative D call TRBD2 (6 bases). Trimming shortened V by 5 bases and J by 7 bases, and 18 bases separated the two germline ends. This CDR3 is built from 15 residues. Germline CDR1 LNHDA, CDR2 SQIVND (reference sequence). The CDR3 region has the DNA TGTGCCAGTAGTCTGGAGGGAAAGGGGTGGAATGAGCAGTTCTTC. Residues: CASSLEGKGWNEQFF.

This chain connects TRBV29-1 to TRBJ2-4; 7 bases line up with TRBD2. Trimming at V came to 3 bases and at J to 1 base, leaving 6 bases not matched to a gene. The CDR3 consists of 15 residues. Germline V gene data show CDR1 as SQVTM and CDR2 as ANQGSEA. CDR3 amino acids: CSVEGGAIAKNIQYF. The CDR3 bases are TGCAGCGTTGAGGGAGGGGCGATTGCCAAAAACATTCAGTACTTC.

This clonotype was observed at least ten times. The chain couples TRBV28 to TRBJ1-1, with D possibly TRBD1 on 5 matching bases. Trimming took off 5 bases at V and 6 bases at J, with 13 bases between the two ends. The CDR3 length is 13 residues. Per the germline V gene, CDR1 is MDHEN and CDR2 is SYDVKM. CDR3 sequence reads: CASSGQGWAEAFF. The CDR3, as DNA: TGTGCCAGCAGTGGCCAGGGTTGGGCTGAAGCTTTCTTT.

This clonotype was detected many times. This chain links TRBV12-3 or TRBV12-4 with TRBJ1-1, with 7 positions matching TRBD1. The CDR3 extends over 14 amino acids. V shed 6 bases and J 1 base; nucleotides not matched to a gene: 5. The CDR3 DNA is TGTGCCAGCAGCCTACGGGACAGGAACACTGAAGCTTTCTTT. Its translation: CASSLRDRNTEAFF.

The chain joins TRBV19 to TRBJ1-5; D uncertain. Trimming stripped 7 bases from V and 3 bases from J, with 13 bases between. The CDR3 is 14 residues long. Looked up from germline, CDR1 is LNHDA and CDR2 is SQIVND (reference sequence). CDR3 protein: CASMNTQLNQPQHF. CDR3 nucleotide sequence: TGTGCCAGTATGAACACACAGCTCAATCAGCCCCAGCATTTT.

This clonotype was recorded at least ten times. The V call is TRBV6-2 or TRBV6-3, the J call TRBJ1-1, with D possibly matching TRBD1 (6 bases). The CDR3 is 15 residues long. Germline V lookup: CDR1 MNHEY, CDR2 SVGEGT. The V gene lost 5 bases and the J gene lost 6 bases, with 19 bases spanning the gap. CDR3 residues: CASSLTGPATAEAFF. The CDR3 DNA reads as TGTGCCAGCAGTCTGACAGGACCAGCAACCGCTGAAGCTTTCTTT.

DNA for the CDR3: TGTGCCAGCAGTCCCCTCCGGAGGGCACAAGAGACCCAGTACTTC. Amino acids: CASSPLRRAQETQYF. The rearrangement joins TRBV28 to TRBJ2-5; D possibly corresponds to TRBD2 (6 bases). V lost 5 bases and J 2 bases, leaving 15 bases between the germline ends. The CDR3 is 15 residues long. Germline V lookup: CDR1 MDHEN, CDR2 SYDVKM.

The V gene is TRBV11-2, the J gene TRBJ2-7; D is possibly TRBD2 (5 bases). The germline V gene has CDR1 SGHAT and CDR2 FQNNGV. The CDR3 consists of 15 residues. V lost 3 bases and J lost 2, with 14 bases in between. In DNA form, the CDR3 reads TGTGCCAGCAGCTTCCGGGGTGACTTTCCCTACGAGCAGTACTTC. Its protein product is CASSFRGDFPYEQYF.

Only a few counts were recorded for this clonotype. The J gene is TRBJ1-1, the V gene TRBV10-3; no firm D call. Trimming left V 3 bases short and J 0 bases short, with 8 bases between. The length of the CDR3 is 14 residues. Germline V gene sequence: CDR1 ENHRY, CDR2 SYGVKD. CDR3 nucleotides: TGTGCCATCAGTGAAGCAAAGGTGAACACTGAAGCTTTCTTT. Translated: CAISEAKVNTEAFF.

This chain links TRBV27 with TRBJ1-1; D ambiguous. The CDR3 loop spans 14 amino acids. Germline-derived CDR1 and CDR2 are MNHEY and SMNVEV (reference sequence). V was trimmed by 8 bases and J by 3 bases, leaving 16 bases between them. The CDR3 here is CASRPTGWYTEAFF. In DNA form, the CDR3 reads TGTGCCAGCCGTCCAACGGGGTGGTACACTGAAGCTTTCTTT.

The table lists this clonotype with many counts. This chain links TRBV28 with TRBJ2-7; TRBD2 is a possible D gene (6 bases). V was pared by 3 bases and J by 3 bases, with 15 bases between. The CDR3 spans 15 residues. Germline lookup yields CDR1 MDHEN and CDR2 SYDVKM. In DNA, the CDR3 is TGTGCCAGCAGTTTTCAAGATGGGGGAGGCTACGAGCAGTACTTC. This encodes CASSFQDGGGYEQYF.

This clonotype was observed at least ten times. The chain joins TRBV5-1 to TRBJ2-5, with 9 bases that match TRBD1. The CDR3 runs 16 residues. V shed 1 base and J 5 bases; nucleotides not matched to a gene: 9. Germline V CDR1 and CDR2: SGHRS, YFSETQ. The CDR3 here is CASSLTGGSVKETQYF. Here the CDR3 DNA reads TGCGCCAGCAGCTTGACAGGGGGCTCGGTTAAGGAGACCCAGTACTTC. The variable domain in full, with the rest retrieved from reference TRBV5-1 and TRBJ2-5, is KAGVTQTPRYLIKTRGQQVTLSCSPISGHRSVSWYQQTPGQGLQFLFEYFSETQRNKGNFPGRFSGRQFSNSRSEMNVSTLELGDSALYLCASSLTGGSVKETQYFGPGTRLLVL.

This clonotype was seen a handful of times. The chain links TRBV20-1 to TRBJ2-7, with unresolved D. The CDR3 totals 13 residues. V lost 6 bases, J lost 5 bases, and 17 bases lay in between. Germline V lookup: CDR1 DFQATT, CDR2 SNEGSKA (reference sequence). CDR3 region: CSARKPGVDEQYF. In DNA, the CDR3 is TGCAGTGCAAGAAAACCGGGTGTGGACGAGCAGTACTTC.

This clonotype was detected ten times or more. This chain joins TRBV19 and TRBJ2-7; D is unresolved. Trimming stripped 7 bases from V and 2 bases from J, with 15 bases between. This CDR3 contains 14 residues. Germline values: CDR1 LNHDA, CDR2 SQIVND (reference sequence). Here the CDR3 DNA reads TGTGCCAGTACCAATAGGCACCGGCCCTACGAGCAGTACTTC. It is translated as CASTNRHRPYEQYF.

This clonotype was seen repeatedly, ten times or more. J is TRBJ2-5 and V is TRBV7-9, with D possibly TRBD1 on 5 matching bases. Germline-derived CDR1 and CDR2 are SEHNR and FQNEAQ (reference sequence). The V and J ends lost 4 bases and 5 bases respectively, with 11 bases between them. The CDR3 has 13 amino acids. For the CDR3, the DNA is TGTGCCAGCAGCTCCGGCCCAGGGGAGACCCAGTACTTC. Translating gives CASSSGPGETQYF.

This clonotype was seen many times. This chain's CDR3 is CSAPLGAGSYEQYF. For the CDR3, the DNA is TGCAGTGCGCCCCTCGGGGCCGGGAGCTACGAGCAGTACTTC. The chain links TRBV20-1 to TRBJ2-7; TRBD2 is a possible D gene (6 bases). The CDR3 is 14 amino acids. V lost 6 bases to trimming and J lost 3 bases, with 18 bases between them. The germline gives CDR1 DFQATT, CDR2 SNEGSKA (reference sequence).

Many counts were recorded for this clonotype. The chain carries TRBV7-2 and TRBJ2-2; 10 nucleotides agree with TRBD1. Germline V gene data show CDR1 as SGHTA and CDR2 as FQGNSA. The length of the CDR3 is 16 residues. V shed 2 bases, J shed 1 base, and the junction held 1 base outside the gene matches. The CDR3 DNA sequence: TGTGCCAGCAGCTTAAGGACAGGGGGGAACACCGGGGAGCTGTTTTTT. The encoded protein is CASSLRTGGNTGELFF.

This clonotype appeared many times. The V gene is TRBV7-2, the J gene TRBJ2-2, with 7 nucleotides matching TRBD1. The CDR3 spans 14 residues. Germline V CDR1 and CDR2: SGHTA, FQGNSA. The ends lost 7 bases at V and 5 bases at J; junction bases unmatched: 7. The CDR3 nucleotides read TGTGCCAGCAACAGGGGTTTGGTAACCGGGGAGCTGTTTTTT. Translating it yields CASNRGLVTGELFF. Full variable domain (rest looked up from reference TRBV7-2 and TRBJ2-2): GAGVSQSPSNKVTEKGKDVELRCDPISGHTALYWYRQSLGQGLEFLIYFQGNSAPDKSGLPSDRFSAERTGGSVSTLTIQRTQQEDSAVYLCASNRGLVTGELFFGEGSRLTVL.

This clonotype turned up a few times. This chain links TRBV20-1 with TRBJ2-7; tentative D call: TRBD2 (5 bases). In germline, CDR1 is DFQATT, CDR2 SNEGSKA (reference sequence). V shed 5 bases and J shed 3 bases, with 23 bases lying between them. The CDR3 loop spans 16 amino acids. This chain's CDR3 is CSAGLDSRFENYEQYF. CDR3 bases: TGCAGTGCTGGCTTGGACTCCCGCTTTGAGAACTACGAGCAGTACTTC.

The CDR3 coding sequence is TGTGCCAGCAGACCAGGACAGTTAGGTTCACCCCTCCACTTT. It yields the protein CASRPGQLGSPLHF. V gene TRBV6-6 combines with J gene TRBJ1-6; D may be TRBD1 (6 bases). The germline CDR1 and CDR2 sequences are MNHNY and SVGAGI (reference sequence). V was shortened by 6 bases and J by 9 bases, with 15 bases between the two germline ends. The CDR3 consists of 14 residues.

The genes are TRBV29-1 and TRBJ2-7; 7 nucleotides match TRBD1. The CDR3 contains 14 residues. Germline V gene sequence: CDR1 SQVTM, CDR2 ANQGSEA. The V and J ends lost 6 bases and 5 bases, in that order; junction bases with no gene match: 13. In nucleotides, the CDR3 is TGCAGCGTCGGGGTAGGGGGCCTACAGGACGAGCAGTACTTC. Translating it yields CSVGVGGLQDEQYF.

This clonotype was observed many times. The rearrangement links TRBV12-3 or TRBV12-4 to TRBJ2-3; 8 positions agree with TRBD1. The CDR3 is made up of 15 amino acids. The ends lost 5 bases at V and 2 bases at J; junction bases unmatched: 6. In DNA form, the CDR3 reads TGTGCCAGCAGTCTAGACAGGGGAATCACAGATACGCAGTATTTT. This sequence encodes CASSLDRGITDTQYF.

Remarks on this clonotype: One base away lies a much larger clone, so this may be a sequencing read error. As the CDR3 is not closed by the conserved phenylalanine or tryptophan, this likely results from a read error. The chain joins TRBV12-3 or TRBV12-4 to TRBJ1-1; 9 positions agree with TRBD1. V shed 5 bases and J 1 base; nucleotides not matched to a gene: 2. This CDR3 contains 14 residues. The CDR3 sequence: CASSQQGANTEAFS. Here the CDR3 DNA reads TGTGCCAGCAGTCAACAGGGGGCGAACACTGAAGCTTTCTCT.

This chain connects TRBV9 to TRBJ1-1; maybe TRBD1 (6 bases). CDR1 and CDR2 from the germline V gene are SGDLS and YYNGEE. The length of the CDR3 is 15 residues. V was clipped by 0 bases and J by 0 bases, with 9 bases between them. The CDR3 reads CASSVADSMNTEAFF. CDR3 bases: TGTGCCAGCAGCGTAGCGGACAGCATGAACACTGAAGCTTTCTTT.

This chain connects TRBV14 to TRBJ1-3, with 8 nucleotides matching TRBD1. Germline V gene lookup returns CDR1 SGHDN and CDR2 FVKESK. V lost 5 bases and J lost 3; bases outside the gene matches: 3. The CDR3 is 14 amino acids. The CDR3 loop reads CASSSDRDGNTIYF. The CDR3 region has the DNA TGTGCCAGCAGCTCGGACAGGGATGGAAACACCATATATTTT.

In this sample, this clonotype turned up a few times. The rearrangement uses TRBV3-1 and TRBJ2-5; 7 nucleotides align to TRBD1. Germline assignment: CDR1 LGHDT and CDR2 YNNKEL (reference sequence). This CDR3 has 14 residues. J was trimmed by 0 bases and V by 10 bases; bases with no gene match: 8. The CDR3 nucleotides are TGTGCCACCAATGACAGGGCAAACCAAGAGACCCAGTACTTC. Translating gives CATNDRANQETQYF.

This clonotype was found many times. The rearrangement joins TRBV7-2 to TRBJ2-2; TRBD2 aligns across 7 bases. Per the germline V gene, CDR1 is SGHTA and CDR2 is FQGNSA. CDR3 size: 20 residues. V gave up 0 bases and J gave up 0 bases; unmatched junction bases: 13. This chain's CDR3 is CASSLAGLGSYSSNTGELFF. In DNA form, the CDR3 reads TGTGCCAGCAGCTTAGCAGGACTAGGGAGTTACTCCTCGAACACCGGGGAGCTGTTTTTT.

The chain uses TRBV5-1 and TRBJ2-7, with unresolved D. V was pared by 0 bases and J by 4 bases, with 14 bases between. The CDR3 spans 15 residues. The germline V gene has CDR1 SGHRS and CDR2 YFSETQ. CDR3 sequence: CASSLGGEAVYEQYF. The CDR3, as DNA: TGCGCCAGCAGCTTGGGCGGTGAGGCAGTGTACGAGCAGTACTTC.

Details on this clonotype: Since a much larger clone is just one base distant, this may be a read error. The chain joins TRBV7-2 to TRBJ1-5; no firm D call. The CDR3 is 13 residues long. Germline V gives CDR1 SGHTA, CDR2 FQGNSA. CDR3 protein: CAGSMDSNQPQHF. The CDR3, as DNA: TGTGCCGGCAGCATGGACAGCAATCAGCCCCAGCATTTT.

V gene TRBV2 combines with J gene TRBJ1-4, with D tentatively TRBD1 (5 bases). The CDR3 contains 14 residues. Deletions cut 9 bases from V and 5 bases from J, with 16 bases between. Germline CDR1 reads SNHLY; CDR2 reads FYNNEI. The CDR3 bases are TGTGCCAGTGGCAAGGGACGATCCAATGAAAAACTGTTTTTT. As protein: CASGKGRSNEKLFF.

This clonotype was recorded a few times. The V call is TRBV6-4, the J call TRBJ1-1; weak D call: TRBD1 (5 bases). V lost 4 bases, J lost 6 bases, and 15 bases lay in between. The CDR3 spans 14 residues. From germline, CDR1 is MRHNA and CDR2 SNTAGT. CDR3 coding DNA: TGTGCCAGCAGTGCCCGGGGGGGGGAGGCTGAAGCTTTCTTT. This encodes CASSARGGEAEAFF.

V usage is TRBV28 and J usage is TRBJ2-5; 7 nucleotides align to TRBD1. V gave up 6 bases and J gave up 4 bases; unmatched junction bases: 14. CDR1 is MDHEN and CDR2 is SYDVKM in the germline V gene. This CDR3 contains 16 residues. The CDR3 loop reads CASSLTAPGQSETQYF. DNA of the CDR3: TGTGCCAGCAGCCTCACTGCCCCGGGACAGTCAGAGACCCAGTACTTC.